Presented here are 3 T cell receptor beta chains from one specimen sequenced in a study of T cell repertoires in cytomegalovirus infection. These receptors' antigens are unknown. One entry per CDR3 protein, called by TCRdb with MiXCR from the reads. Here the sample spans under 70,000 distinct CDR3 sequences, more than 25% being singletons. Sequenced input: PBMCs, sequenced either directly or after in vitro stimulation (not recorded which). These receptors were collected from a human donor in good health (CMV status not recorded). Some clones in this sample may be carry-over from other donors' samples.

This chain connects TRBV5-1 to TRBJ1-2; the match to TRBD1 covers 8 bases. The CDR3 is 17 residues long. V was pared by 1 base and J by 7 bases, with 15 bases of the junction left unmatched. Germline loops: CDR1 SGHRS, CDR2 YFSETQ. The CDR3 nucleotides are TGCGCCAGCAGCTTGACGGGACAGGAGATTTCTACTGTTGGCTACACCTTC. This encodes CASSLTGQEISTVGYTF.

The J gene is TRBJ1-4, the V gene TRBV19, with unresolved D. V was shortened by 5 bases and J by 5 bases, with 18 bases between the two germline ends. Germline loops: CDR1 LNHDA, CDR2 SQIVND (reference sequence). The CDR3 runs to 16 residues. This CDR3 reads CASSDEVVGANEKLFF. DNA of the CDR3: TGTGCCAGTAGTGATGAGGTTGTGGGCGCGAATGAAAAACTGTTTTTT.

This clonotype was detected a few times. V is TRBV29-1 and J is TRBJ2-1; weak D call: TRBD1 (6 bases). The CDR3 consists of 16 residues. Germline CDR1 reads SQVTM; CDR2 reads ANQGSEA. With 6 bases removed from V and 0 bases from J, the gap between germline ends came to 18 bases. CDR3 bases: TGCAGCGTGGGGGTTGAGGCGGACAGCTCCTACAATGAGCAGTTCTTC. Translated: CSVGVEADSSYNEQFF.